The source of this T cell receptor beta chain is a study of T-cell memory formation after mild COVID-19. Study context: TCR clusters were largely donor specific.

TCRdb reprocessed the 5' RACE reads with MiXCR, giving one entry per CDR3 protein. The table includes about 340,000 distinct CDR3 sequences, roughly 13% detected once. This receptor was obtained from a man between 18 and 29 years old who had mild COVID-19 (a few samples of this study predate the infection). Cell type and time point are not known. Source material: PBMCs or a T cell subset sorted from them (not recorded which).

CDR3 region: CASSLFQLTGLAGGYEQFF. CDR3 DNA sequence: TGCGCCAGCAGCTTGTTCCAACTCACCGGACTAGCGGGGGGTTATGAGCAGTTCTTC. The genes are TRBV5-1 and TRBJ2-1, with TRBD2 identical over 14 bases. This CDR3 is 19 amino acids long. V trimming: 1 base; J trimming: 8 bases; junction bases outside the gene matches: 14. Per the germline V gene, CDR1 is SGHRS and CDR2 is YFSETQ.